One sample yielded the 3 T cell receptor beta chains listed below, sequenced in a study of technical replicates of blood from several donors (dated by TCRdb to the late 2010s). The library was prepared using the immunoSEQ multiplex PCR assay. TCRdb retrieved this table from immuneACCESS and kept in-frame rearrangements only. Not all clones are present; in checked studies, unresolved V genes account for under half, and no reason is known for the remainder. Present in this sample are about 76,000 clones, 85% to 95% of which were seen just once. Of the sample, about 0.35% falls within the top ten clones. Sequencing was done on a sample of T cells isolated from PBMCs. The receptors here all came from a human donor in good health.

The chain recombines TRBV19 with TRBJ1-5; D remains unclear. This CDR3 contains 15 residues. Per the germline V gene, CDR1 is LNHDA and CDR2 is SQIVND (reference sequence). Trimming took 2 bases from V and 2 from J, leaving 10 bases between them. The CDR3 protein is CASSIMALGNQPQHF. DNA for the CDR3: TGTGCCAGTAGTATAATGGCCCTGGGCAATCAGCCCCAGCATTTT.

The V call is TRBV30, the J call TRBJ1-5, with D unresolved. The germline V and J ends were trimmed by 1 base and 0 bases, with 7 bases remaining between them. Germline V lookup: CDR1 GTSNPN, CDR2 SVGIG (reference sequence). CDR3 length equals 14 residues. The CDR3 protein is CAWSGQASNQPQHF. CDR3 in DNA: TGTGCCTGGAGTGGGCAGGCTAGCAATCAGCCCCAGCATTTT.

The chain carries TRBV4-2 and TRBJ2-3; D call uncertain. V lost 0 bases to trimming and J lost 3 bases, with 13 bases between them. CDR1 and CDR2 from the germline V gene are LGHNA and YNFKEQ. This CDR3 spans 16 amino acids. DNA of the CDR3: TGTGCCAGCAGCCAAGATCGGGTTGAAATAACAGATACGCAGTATTTT. This translates into CASSQDRVEITDTQYF.